Given below is one T cell receptor beta chain in context. The sample belongs to a study of blood T cell repertoires in COVID-19. Germline lookup yields CDR1 ENHRY and CDR2 SYGVKD. The trim removed 7 bases at V and 4 bases at J, leaving 5 bases unmatched. The CDR3 has 13 amino acids. Generated by immunoSEQ multiplex PCR, the TCRdb table keeps only in-frame clones and is missing some. Here the sample spans about 160,000 clones, around four fifths being singletons. This receptor was obtained from a man between 70 and 80 years old with acute or convalescent COVID-19. The V gene is TRBV10-3, the J gene TRBJ1-1; TRBD1 matches 8 bases. The sample consisted of peripheral blood. The CDR3 nucleotides read TGTGCCATCACCCCGGACAGGGTCACTGAAGCTTTCTTT. Translated, it gives CAITPDRVTEAFF.